Listed below are T cell receptor beta chains from one sample, sequenced in a study of blood T cell repertoires in COVID-19. This table comes from immunoSEQ multiplex PCR, and its TCRdb copy is limited to in-frame clones, with some not included. The table has some 57,000 clones, roughly 92% seen once. Sequencing used peripheral blood. The source of these receptors is a human donor in a cohort sampled during active COVID-19. CDR3s include the opening cysteine and the closing phenylalanine or tryptophan. Fields, in order: clone size, J gene, V gene, D gene, CDR3 protein, CDR3 DNA. A D gene is named only where the DNA matches it firmly. A clone size is listed for some rows: how often the clone was seen (once, few, many), or a class if it is expanded.

clone_size: .
j_call: TRBJ2-7
v_call: TRBV11-2
d_call: .
cdr3_aa: CASSLGQHSTYEQYF
cdr3_nt: TGTGCCAGCAGCTTAGGACAGCACTCCACCTACGAGCAGTACTTC

clone_size: .
j_call: TRBJ1-1
v_call: TRBV9
d_call: .
cdr3_aa: CASSAGKGGTEAFF
cdr3_nt: TGTGCCAGCAGCGCGGGCAAAGGGGGCACTGAAGCTTTCTTT

clone_size: .
j_call: TRBJ2-2
v_call: TRBV7-9
d_call: TRBD2
cdr3_aa: CASSPDGRTGELFF
cdr3_nt: TGTGCCAGCAGCCCCGACGGGAGGACCGGGGAGCTGTTTTTT

clone_size: .
j_call: TRBJ2-7
v_call: TRBV3-1/TRBV3-2
d_call: TRBD2
cdr3_aa: CASSQIDAGGPIYEQYF
cdr3_nt: TGTGCCAGCAGCCAAATCGATGCGGGAGGGCCGATCTACGAGCAGTACTTC

clone_size: .
j_call: TRBJ1-2
v_call: TRBV5-4
d_call: .
cdr3_aa: CASSPQTFIGGGANYGYTF
cdr3_nt: TGTGCCAGCAGCCCCCAGACTTTTATTGGGGGAGGAGCTAACTATGGCTACACCTTC

clone_size: .
j_call: TRBJ1-1
v_call: TRBV5-4
d_call: .
cdr3_aa: CASSPIPTGITEAFF
cdr3_nt: TGTGCCAGCAGCCCAATTCCGACAGGTATCACTGAAGCTTTCTTT

clone_size: .
j_call: TRBJ2-5
v_call: TRBV7-2
d_call: TRBD1
cdr3_aa: CASTENRGRIETQYF
cdr3_nt: TGTGCCAGCACCGAAAACAGGGGGCGCATAGAGACCCAGTACTTC

clone_size: .
j_call: TRBJ1-5
v_call: TRBV5-1
d_call: .
cdr3_aa: CASSLGQGTQPQHF
cdr3_nt: TGCGCCAGCAGCTTGGGGCAGGGTACCCAGCCCCAGCATTTT

clone_size: .
j_call: TRBJ2-1
v_call: TRBV6-2/TRBV6-3
d_call: TRBD1
cdr3_aa: CASSYSYRGNEQFF
cdr3_nt: TGTGCCAGCAGTTACTCTTACAGGGGCAATGAGCAGTTCTTC

clone_size: .
j_call: TRBJ2-2
v_call: TRBV7-2
d_call: .
cdr3_aa: CASLKGGINGELFF
cdr3_nt: TGTGCCAGCTTAAAAGGCGGGATAAACGGGGAGCTGTTTTTT

clone_size: .
j_call: TRBJ2-1
v_call: TRBV15
d_call: TRBD1
cdr3_aa: CATSRGDSSYNEQFF
cdr3_nt: TGTGCCACCAGCAGAGGGGACAGCTCCTACAATGAGCAGTTCTTC

clone_size: few
j_call: TRBJ2-7
v_call: TRBV11-2
d_call: TRBD2
cdr3_aa: CASSWGTSGVNEQYF
cdr3_nt: TGTGCCAGCAGCTGGGGGACTAGCGGGGTCAACGAGCAGTACTTC

clone_size: .
j_call: TRBJ1-2
v_call: TRBV30
d_call: .
cdr3_aa: CAWSGEYGYTF
cdr3_nt: TGTGCCTGGAGTGGGGAGTATGGCTACACCTTC

clone_size: .
j_call: TRBJ2-1
v_call: TRBV20-1
d_call: .
cdr3_aa: CSSHGEGEQFF
cdr3_nt: TGCAGTTCCCATGGAGAAGGTGAGCAGTTCTTC

clone_size: .
j_call: TRBJ2-2
v_call: TRBV4-1
d_call: TRBD2
cdr3_aa: CASSLVTSGRRTGELFF
cdr3_nt: TGCGCCAGCAGCCTAGTTACTAGCGGGAGAAGGACCGGGGAGCTGTTTTTT

clone_size: .
j_call: TRBJ2-7
v_call: TRBV3-1/TRBV3-2
d_call: TRBD2
cdr3_aa: CACGGGSYEQYF
cdr3_nt: TGTGCCTGCGGGGGAGGGTCCTACGAGCAGTACTTC

clone_size: once
j_call: TRBJ1-4
v_call: TRBV7-2
d_call: TRBD1
cdr3_aa: CASSLKGAGEKLFF
cdr3_nt: TGTGCCAGCAGCTTGAAGGGGGCGGGGGAAAAACTGTTTTTT

clone_size: .
j_call: TRBJ2-3
v_call: TRBV7-2
d_call: .
cdr3_aa: CASRRGNPTDTQYF
cdr3_nt: TGTGCCAGCAGGAGGGGGAACCCCACAGATACGCAGTATTTT

clone_size: few
j_call: TRBJ1-2
v_call: TRBV5-1
d_call: TRBD1
cdr3_aa: CASSLGAPWDRGNYGYTF
cdr3_nt: TGCGCCAGCAGCTTGGGGGCCCCGTGGGACAGGGGAAACTATGGCTACACCTTC

clone_size: once
j_call: TRBJ1-1
v_call: TRBV7-6
d_call: .
cdr3_aa: CASSAGPGGTEAFF
cdr3_nt: TGTGCCAGCAGCGCAGGGCCAGGCGGCACTGAAGCTTTCTTT

clone_size: few
j_call: TRBJ2-7
v_call: TRBV11-2
d_call: TRBD2
cdr3_aa: CASSLEPSGREQYF
cdr3_nt: TGTGCCAGCAGCTTAGAACCGTCCGGGAGGGAGCAGTACTTC

clone_size: .
j_call: TRBJ2-7
v_call: TRBV6-5
d_call: .
cdr3_aa: CASSYVGGTDEQYF
cdr3_nt: TGTGCCAGCAGTTACGTCGGGGGTACAGACGAGCAGTACTTC

clone_size: few
j_call: TRBJ1-2
v_call: TRBV5-5
d_call: .
cdr3_aa: CASSFTGLGNYGYTF
cdr3_nt: TGTGCCAGCAGCTTTACAGGGTTGGGGAACTATGGCTACACCTTC

clone_size: .
j_call: TRBJ1-2
v_call: TRBV19
d_call: .
cdr3_aa: CASSTRGFGYTF
cdr3_nt: TGTGCCAGTAGTACCAGGGGTTTCGGCTACACCTTC

clone_size: .
j_call: TRBJ2-7
v_call: TRBV19
d_call: .
cdr3_aa: CASSSGDGYEQYF
cdr3_nt: TGTGCCAGTAGTTCAGGGGATGGCTACGAGCAGTACTTC

clone_size: .
j_call: TRBJ2-1
v_call: TRBV27
d_call: .
cdr3_aa: CASSTLGLALQFF
cdr3_nt: TGTGCCAGCAGTACCCTGGGACTGGCTCTGCAGTTCTTC

clone_size: .
j_call: TRBJ1-1
v_call: TRBV7-9
d_call: .
cdr3_aa: CALNRDTLLDTEAFF
cdr3_nt: TGTGCCCTGAACCGGGACACCCTCTTGGACACTGAAGCTTTCTTT

clone_size: once
j_call: TRBJ2-1
v_call: TRBV9
d_call: TRBD2
cdr3_aa: CASTPTSGEYNEQFF
cdr3_nt: TGTGCCAGCACCCCGACTAGCGGCGAATACAATGAGCAGTTCTTC

clone_size: .
j_call: TRBJ2-3
v_call: TRBV5-1
d_call: TRBD2
cdr3_aa: CASSSGLAGGPVTDTQYF
cdr3_nt: TGCGCCAGCAGCTCCGGACTAGCGGGAGGGCCCGTGACAGATACGCAGTATTTT